The next 10 T cell receptor beta chains were all read from a single sample in a study of cytomegalovirus exposure and HLA in healthy donors listed by TCRdb under 2017. The library was obtained by the immunoSEQ multiplex PCR assay. For the multiplex PCR, a mixture combining 60 forward primers for TCR Vbeta segments and 13 reverse primers for TCR Jbeta segments was used. The clones in this table, taken by TCRdb from immuneACCESS, are in-frame only. Not every clone is retained; where verified, under half of the shortfall comes from an unresolved V gene, and the cause of the rest is unknown. This sample is represented by 150,000 to 200,000 clones; 85% of them were singletons. 1% of the sample is held by the ten biggest clonotypes. Sequencing input: PBMCs. The receptors come from a boy aged 2 to 9 in good health and CMV-seronegative.

J is TRBJ1-3 and V is TRBV18; D perhaps matches TRBD1 (6 bases). With 6 bases removed from V and 0 bases from J, the gap between germline ends came to 12 bases. The CDR3 totals 15 residues. The germline V gene has CDR1 KGHSH and CDR2 LQKENI. DNA for the CDR3: TGTGCCAGCTCCCCCGGACAGATCTCTGGAAACACCATATATTTT. Its translation is CASSPGQISGNTIYF.

Only a few counts were recorded for this clone. J is TRBJ2-7 and V is TRBV5-6, with D tentatively TRBD2 (5 bases). Germline CDR1 is SGHDT and CDR2 is YYEEEE. V lost 1 base, J lost 2 bases, and 10 bases lay in between. This CDR3 has 14 residues. The CDR3 loop reads CASSLSSGAYEQYF. The CDR3 coding sequence is TGTGCCAGCAGCTTGTCCAGCGGAGCCTACGAGCAGTACTTC.

The genes are TRBV27 and TRBJ1-3, with 8 bases fitting TRBD1. Germline V gene lookup returns CDR1 MNHEY and CDR2 SMNVEV (reference sequence). This CDR3 spans 17 amino acids. V was clipped by 5 bases and J by 0 bases; unmatched bases: 9. The CDR3 loop reads CASSPLRDRTSGNTIYF. CDR3 sequence (DNA): TGTGCCAGCAGTCCCTTACGGGACAGGACCTCTGGAAACACCATATATTTT.

The V and J genes are TRBV7-2 and TRBJ2-5; no firm D call. Trimming pared 5 bases from V and 2 bases from J, leaving 9 bases between. The V gene's germline CDR1 is SGHTA and CDR2 FQGNSA. CDR3 length: 13 amino acids. CDR3 coding DNA: TGTGCCAGCAGCAGCCGGGTTCAAGAGACCCAGTACTTC. Amino acid sequence: CASSSRVQETQYF.

In nucleotides, the CDR3 is TGTGCCAGCAGTTTAGTTGGGGGCAGGGGGGTTCCGCGAAAACTGTTTTTT. It translates to CASSLVGGRGVPRKLFF. The V call is TRBV27, the J call TRBJ1-4; 7 bases fit TRBD1. With 2 bases clipped from V and 10 bases from J, the junction kept 16 bases outside the gene matches. This CDR3 has 17 residues. Germline V lookup: CDR1 MNHEY, CDR2 SMNVEV (reference sequence).

V and J are TRBV19 and TRBJ2-2, with a possible D match to TRBD2 (5 bases). Germline V gene data show CDR1 as LNHDA and CDR2 as SQIVND (reference sequence). The CDR3 loop spans 16 amino acids. V was trimmed by 8 bases and J by 1 base, leaving 17 bases between them. In nucleotides, the CDR3 is TGTGCCAGTCTCGCCCGGGCGGCGGGGAACACCGGGGAGCTGTTTTTT. Its translation: CASLARAAGNTGELFF.

In its sample, this clone was seen once. This rearrangement joins TRBV21-1 to TRBJ2-1; TRBD1, the table's D call, lacks a check against the DNA. TRBV21-1 has pseudogene status. CDR3 length equals 16 residues. The CDR3 loop is CASLLYRDRVYNEQFF. The DNA of the CDR3 is TGTGCCAGCTTACTGTACCGGGACAGGGTCTACAATGAGCAGTTCTTC.

The chain has TRBV27 and TRBJ1-2, with D possibly being TRBD1 (5 bases). V shed 4 bases and J shed 8 bases, with 11 bases lying between them. CDR1 and CDR2 from the germline V gene are MNHEY and SMNVEV (reference sequence). The CDR3 totals 12 residues. The CDR3 is CASSSSGCGYTF. Written as DNA, the CDR3 is TGTGCCAGCAGTTCCTCAGGGTGCGGCTACACCTTC.

This clone came up a few times. V usage is TRBV6-4 and J usage is TRBJ2-1; 8 bases agree with TRBD1. Germline lookup yields CDR1 MRHNA and CDR2 SNTAGT. J was trimmed by 9 bases and V by 4 bases; bases with no gene match: 8. The CDR3 covers 14 residues. DNA of the CDR3: TGTGCCAGCAGTGTGCAGGGGGCGAGCGGTGAGCAGTTCTTC. Its translation: CASSVQGASGEQFF.

This chain uses TRBV6-6 with TRBJ1-2; possible D gene TRBD1, 5 bases. Germline V CDR1 and CDR2: MNHNY, SVGAGI (reference sequence). V was pared by 4 bases and J by 10 bases, with 16 bases between. The CDR3 has 13 amino acids. As DNA, the CDR3 is TGTGCCAGCAGTTCCGTCAATCAGGGTTACTACACCTTC. This translates into CASSSVNQGYYTF.